This T cell receptor beta chain was identified during a study of control samples from healthy donors and cancer patients. The V gene lost 2 bases and the J gene lost 7 bases, with 6 bases spanning the gap. Germline V gene data show CDR1 as WSHSY and CDR2 as SAAADI. The CDR3 has 13 amino acids. Generated by immunoSEQ multiplex PCR, the TCRdb table keeps only in-frame clones and is missing some. The sample lists about 83,000 clones, 90% to 95% seen once, with roughly 18% in the top ten. The chain uses TRBV10-2 and TRBJ1-6, with D unresolved. The sequencing sample was made of blood. This receptor was taken from a man aged 45-65 years in good health. The CDR3 loop reads CASSEVGNSPLHF. The CDR3 coding sequence is TGCGCCAGCAGTGAGGTGGGGAATTCACCCCTCCACTTT.